This T cell receptor (beta chain) was documented in a study of beta chain features in type 1 diabetes. Whole-study context: Cell yields, age and gender were similar between patients and healthy donors.

This clone has just a few counts. What it binds is unknown. Via CD45RO/CCR7/CD25/CD127/CD95/CD27, cells of the CD4+ naive, central memory, regulatory and stem cell-like memory subsets were sorted. The whole isolated RNA underwent reverse transcription, so sequencing captured expressed TCRB transcripts. Repertoires were generated with immunoSEQ multiplex PCR, while TCRdb's copy carries only in-frame clones and drops some. The data show some 660,000 clones, with 11% to 15% seen just once and around 0.04% held by the top ten. Study outcomes and limitations: Insertions were fewer and deletions more numerous at VDJ junctions in type 1 diabetes patients. All four CD4+ subsets of Type 1 diabetes patients contained TCRB CDR3s that were moderately but significantly shorter.

This CDR3 contains 15 residues. The V end lost 4 bases, the J end lost 0 bases, and 8 bases lay between the germline ends. Germline V gene data show CDR1 as SGHDT and CDR2 as YYEEEE. This chain joins TRBV5-6 and TRBJ2-6, with D maybe TRBD2 (5 bases). Input material: naive CD4+ T cells from blood. This receptor was identified in a man between 18 and 29 years old with type 1 diabetes. CDR3 protein: CASSLRDSGANVLTF. CDR3 DNA: TGTGCCAGCAGCCTCCGGGACTCTGGGGCCAACGTCCTGACTTTC.